The T cell receptor (beta chain) described here comes from a study of blood T cell repertoires in COVID-19. This CDR3 is built from 13 residues. The authors' processing: Amplifying reference gene primers gave estimates of nucleated cell counts. Sequenced by immunoSEQ multiplex PCR; TCRdb stores in-frame clones only, minus some. That table is the source of V, J and clone size, and D and trimming were worked out from the DNA. The data show around 58,000 clones, with less than 90% seen just once and less than 5.5% held by the top ten. Sequenced: peripheral blood. The sequence was obtained from a human donor in a cohort sampled during active COVID-19. This chain connects TRBV21-1 to TRBJ2-5; the listed D gene, TRBD2, was not tested against the DNA. TRBV21-1 is annotated as a pseudogene. The CDR3 coding sequence is TGTGCCAGCAGGGGGGGACTAGCGGAGACCCAGTACTTC. Its protein is CASRGGLAETQYF.